A selection of T cell receptor beta chains follows, all from one sample in a study of monozygotic twins with inflammatory bowel disease. TCRdb re-analyzed the 5' RACE reads; it lists each CDR3 protein once, without DNA. The sample table sets out approximately 400,000 distinct CDR3 sequences. The sample was blood. The source is a human donor with ulcerative colitis or Crohn's disease, or a healthy co-twin of an affected twin (not recorded which). Both conserved end residues are part of each CDR3.

v_gene	j_gene	CDR3aa
TRBV14	TRBJ2-3	CASSSHQGSTQYF
TRBV20-1	TRBJ1-4	CSASGFNEKLFF
TRBV5-1	TRBJ1-1	CASSPSNTEAFF
TRBV3-1	TRBJ2-1	CASSQDVSGDNEQFF
TRBV7-6	TRBJ2-1	CASSPGTVEEQFF
TRBV7-2	TRBJ2-7	CASSLISGNSYEQYF
TRBV5-1	TRBJ2-5	CASSRGLAGAETQYF
TRBV10-3	TRBJ1-1	CAISESATGAFF
TRBV5-6	TRBJ2-2	CASSLGQIANTGELFF
TRBV27	TRBJ2-7	CASSLWASGWEQYF
TRBV3-1	TRBJ1-5	CASSHNPTSPRPQPQHF
TRBV5-1	TRBJ2-7	CASSAGLGVSYEQYF
TRBV15	TRBJ2-2	CATSRGRDTGELFF
TRBV6-2/TRBV6-3	TRBJ2-7	CASSYSEATYYEQYF
TRBV5-1	TRBJ2-5	CASSSWDSPQETQYF
TRBV28	TRBJ2-2	CASSPTLTTGELFF
TRBV20-1	TRBJ2-2	CSARDRGPIQTGELFF
TRBV5-1	TRBJ2-6	CASSARQQFGANVLTF
TRBV12-3/TRBV12-4	TRBJ2-2	CASSLGQRGGIAYTGELFF
TRBV30	TRBJ2-3	CAWAPPAGETDTQYF
TRBV3-1	TRBJ1-2	CASSRLFYGYTF
TRBV4-1	TRBJ2-3	CASSQVRAGGSTLYF
TRBV27	TRBJ2-1	CASSPNFGGNEQFF
TRBV2	TRBJ1-4	CASRDRGGEGEKLFF
TRBV24-1	TRBJ2-3	CATRGGHDADTQYF
TRBV5-1	TRBJ1-2	CASSLEGRNGYTF
TRBV12-3/TRBV12-4	TRBJ2-5	CASSLGQLQETQYF
TRBV19	TRBJ2-6	CASREAGLRVGANVLTF
TRBV5-1	TRBJ1-3	CASSLGGQGTNTIYF
TRBV5-1	TRBJ1-2	CASSATGTNYGYTF
TRBV10-3	TRBJ2-1	CAISEIGSGPSSYNEQFF
TRBV29-1	TRBJ2-2	CSALAGGTTGELFF
TRBV20-1	TRBJ2-1	CSARTTSSYNEQFF
TRBV7-6	TRBJ1-4	CASSPDRGHEKLFF
TRBV7-6	TRBJ1-1	CASSLQGQNTEAFF